The rows below give T cell receptor beta chains drawn from one sample of a study of shared clonotypes between healthy human individuals. Here immunoSEQ multiplex PCR was the method, and the copy in TCRdb shows in-frame clones only, minus some. The sample yields more than 2 million clones, almost 96% seen once. The sample consisted of naive CD4+ T cells sorted from blood. Source of these receptors: a man aged 18-30 years in good health. CDR3s include the opening cysteine and the closing phenylalanine or tryptophan. D genes are given only for firm matches. Size tells how often a clone was seen (once, few, many) or the class of an expanded clone, and some rows leave it out.

V gene	clone size	D gene	J gene	CDR3 DNA	CDR3 protein
TRBV29-1	-	TRBD1	TRBJ1-2	TGCAGCGTTGAAAGAGGGGGCGGGTATGGCTACACCTTC	CSVERGGGYGYTF
TRBV5-4	-	TRBD1	TRBJ2-7	TGTGCCAGCAGCTTGGGAGGGACAGATAGATACGAGCAGTACTTC	CASSLGGTDRYEQYF
TRBV6-5	-	TRBD1	TRBJ2-7	TGTGCCAGCAATAGGGACAGGTACGAGCAGTACTTC	CASNRDRYEQYF
TRBV29-1	-	TRBD1	TRBJ1-6	TGCAGCGTTGATTATGCAGGGGGCAATAATTCACCCCTCCACTTT	CSVDYAGGNNSPLHF
TRBV18	-	-	TRBJ2-7	TGTGCCAGCTCACCACCCCTCCGGGACACTTTGTACGAGCAGTACTTC	CASSPPLRDTLYEQYF
TRBV30	-	-	TRBJ1-1	TGTGCCTGGAGAGGACAGCTTAACACTGAAGCTTTCTTT	CAWRGQLNTEAFF
TRBV9	-	TRBD2	TRBJ2-2	TGTGCCAGCAGCACGGGAACTAGCGGGACTCCCACCGGGGAGCTGTTTTTT	CASSTGTSGTPTGELFF
TRBV28	-	-	TRBJ1-3	TGTGCCAGCAGCCCAGCCTCCACAGGGTCACGAAACACCATATATTTT	CASSPASTGSRNTIYF
TRBV18	-	-	TRBJ1-2	TGTGCCAGCTCATCCCCGGGTCCTAGAGCGGGCTACACCTTC	CASSSPGPRAGYTF
TRBV7-3	-	TRBD2	TRBJ2-5	TGTGCCAGCAGCTTACAGACTAGCCCTTTGGAGACCCAGTACTTC	CASSLQTSPLETQYF
TRBV10-2	once	-	TRBJ2-7	TGCGCCAGCAGTGAGATGAGCTCCTACGAGCAGTACTTC	CASSEMSSYEQYF
TRBV5-1	-	TRBD1	TRBJ2-7	TGCGCCAGCAGCTTGGCGGACAGGGTGAGAGGCGAGCAGTACTTC	CASSLADRVRGEQYF
TRBV5-1	-	-	TRBJ2-5	TGCGCCAGCAGCTTGGAATTCGTAGAGCAGGGCCAGTACTTC	CASSLEFVEQGQYF
TRBV5-1	-	-	TRBJ1-1	TGCGCCAGCAGCACAATTCTAGGGAACACTGAAGCTTTCTTT	CASSTILGNTEAFF
TRBV6-5	-	-	TRBJ1-3	TGTGCCAGCAGCCGTGAGGGTTCTGGAAACACCATATATTTT	CASSREGSGNTIYF
TRBV9	-	TRBD2	TRBJ2-3	TGTGCCAGCAGCGTAGCTGCAGCGGGGGGGCCCACAGATACGCAGTATTTT	CASSVAAAGGPTDTQYF
TRBV19	-	-	TRBJ2-6	TGTGCCAGTAGTATACAGGGATCACCAGGTGGGGCCAACGTCCTGACTTTC	CASSIQGSPGGANVLTF
TRBV6-5	once	TRBD2	TRBJ2-5	TGTGCCAGCAGTTACTCTGCGGGAGGGCCAGGGGAGACCCAGTACTTC	CASSYSAGGPGETQYF
TRBV5-1	-	-	TRBJ2-2	TGCGCCAGCAGCTTGTGGCAGAACACCGGGGAGCTGTTTTTT	CASSLWQNTGELFF
TRBV5-1	-	TRBD2	TRBJ2-1	TGCGCCAGCAGCCCTGGACTAGCGGGAGAGTATGGTGAGCAGTTCTTC	CASSPGLAGEYGEQFF
TRBV18	-	-	TRBJ1-4	TGTGCCAGCTCACAACCAGGTTGGGGGCTGGATGAAAAACTGTTTTTT	CASSQPGWGLDEKLFF
TRBV7-2	-	-	TRBJ1-5	TGTGCCAGCAGCCCCCAGTCAGGACAGCCCCAGCATTTT	CASSPQSGQPQHF
TRBV5-1	-	-	TRBJ2-7	TGCGCCAGCAGCTTGAGAGGGGACACGTCCTTAAGCTCCTACGAGCAGTACTTC	CASSLRGDTSLSSYEQYF
TRBV6-5	-	-	TRBJ1-1	TGTGCCAGCACAGGGGACACTGAAGCTTTCTTT	CASTGDTEAFF
TRBV30	once	-	TRBJ2-3	TGTGCCTGGAGTGTAGGAACGCGGAGTTCCAGTGATACGCAGTATTTT	CAWSVGTRSSSDTQYF
TRBV5-1	-	TRBD1	TRBJ2-3	TGCGCCAGCAGCTGGACCCAAAGGGGGCGTGGGGGCACAGATACGCAGTATTTT	CASSWTQRGRGGTDTQYF
TRBV6-6	-	TRBD2	TRBJ2-5	TGTGCCAGCAGTTACATTTCGGGAGGGGCCCAGTACTTC	CASSYISGGAQYF
TRBV6-5	-	-	TRBJ2-2	TGTGCCAGCACCGGGTTAGAAAAAACCGGGGAGCTGTTTTTT	CASTGLEKTGELFF
TRBV5-1	-	TRBD1	TRBJ1-2	TGCGCCAGCTCCCGGGGGACAGGGGAGGGCTACACCTTC	CASSRGTGEGYTF
TRBV28	few	-	TRBJ1-5	TGTGCCAGCAGTCCCTTCCCCGCCAATCAGCCCCAGCATTTT	CASSPFPANQPQHF
TRBV25-1	once	TRBD1	TRBJ1-1	TGTGCCAGCACCGACAGGGGGCGGACTGAAGCTTTCTTT	CASTDRGRTEAFF
TRBV7-3	-	-	TRBJ1-6	TGTGCCAGCAGCACCAACCGGGACTATAATTCACCCCTCCACTTT	CASSTNRDYNSPLHF
TRBV5-4	-	-	TRBJ1-1	TGTGCCAGCAGCCCGGATGGGGGACGCACTGAAGCTTTCTTT	CASSPDGGRTEAFF
TRBV25-1	-	-	TRBJ1-6	TGTGCCAGCAGTGAATGGGCGGCAGTTGTGGATTCACCCCTCCACTTT	CASSEWAAVVDSPLHF
TRBV29-1	-	TRBD2	TRBJ2-3	TGCAGCGTTGAGCCGGGACTAGGGACAGATACGCAGTATTTT	CSVEPGLGTDTQYF
TRBV10-3	-	TRBD1	TRBJ1-5	TGTGCCATCAGTGAGTCGGACAGGGCGAACAATCAGCCCCAGCATTTT	CAISESDRANNQPQHF
TRBV10-3	-	-	TRBJ2-7	TGTGCCATCAGTGGCGGGACAGTCTACGAGCAGTACTTC	CAISGGTVYEQYF
TRBV30	-	TRBD1	TRBJ2-7	TGTGCCTGGAGAACGACAGGGCAGACCTACGAGCAGTACTTC	CAWRTTGQTYEQYF
TRBV5-4	-	-	TRBJ1-4	TGTGCCAGCGCCGGCGGAGCTAATGAAAAACTGTTTTTT	CASAGGANEKLFF
TRBV2	-	TRBD1	TRBJ1-6	TGTGCCAGCAGTCCGGGACAGGGGGAACCTGGCCTCCACTTT	CASSPGQGEPGLHF
TRBV5-1	-	TRBD1	TRBJ2-7	TGCGCCAGCAGCCCACAACCGGGACAGGGGGCCTACGAGCAGTACTTC	CASSPQPGQGAYEQYF
TRBV11-2	-	-	TRBJ2-3	TGTGCCAGCAGCCCCTCCGTAGATACGCAGTATTTT	CASSPSVDTQYF
TRBV7-6	-	TRBD1	TRBJ1-1	TGTGCCAGCAGCTTACAGGGGGCGGCCACTGAAGCTTTCTTT	CASSLQGAATEAFF
TRBV4-2	-	-	TRBJ2-1	TGTGCCAGCAGCCAGGGGAATGGGGCTTACAATGAGCAGTTCTTC	CASSQGNGAYNEQFF
TRBV19	-	TRBD1	TRBJ2-5	TGTGCCAGTAGTATCGGACAGGGATTTAAGACCCAGTACTTC	CASSIGQGFKTQYF
TRBV7-7	-	-	TRBJ2-3	TGTGCTAGCAGCGGGCGACAGTCAGATACGCAGTATTTT	CASSGRQSDTQYF
TRBV19	-	-	TRBJ2-5	TGTGCCAGTAAAACCCGTGATGACAGGAACGGAGAGACCCAGTACTTC	CASKTRDDRNGETQYF
TRBV4-1	-	-	TRBJ2-4	TGCGCCAGCAGCCAAGATCTCGGGACACAACAAATAGCCAAAAACATTCAGTACTTC	CASSQDLGTQQIAKNIQYF
TRBV9	-	-	TRBJ2-7	TGTGCCAGCAGCGTGGACTGGATCAGCTCCTACGAGCAGTACTTC	CASSVDWISSYEQYF
TRBV28	-	TRBD2	TRBJ2-1	TGTGCCAGCAATAGACTAGCGGGAGAGTACAATGAGCAGTTCTTC	CASNRLAGEYNEQFF